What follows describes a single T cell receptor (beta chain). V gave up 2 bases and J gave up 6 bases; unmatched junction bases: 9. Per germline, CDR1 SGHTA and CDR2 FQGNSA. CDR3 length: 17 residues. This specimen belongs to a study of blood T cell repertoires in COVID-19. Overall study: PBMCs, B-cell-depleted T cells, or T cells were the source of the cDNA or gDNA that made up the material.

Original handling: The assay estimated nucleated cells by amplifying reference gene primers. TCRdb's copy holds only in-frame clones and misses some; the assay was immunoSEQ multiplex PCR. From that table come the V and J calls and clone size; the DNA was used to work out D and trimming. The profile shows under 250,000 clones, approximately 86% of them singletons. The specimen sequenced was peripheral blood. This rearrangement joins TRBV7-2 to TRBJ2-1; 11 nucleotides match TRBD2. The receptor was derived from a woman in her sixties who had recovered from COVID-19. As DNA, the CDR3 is TGTGCCAGCAGCTTAATCGTCTTAGCGGGGGGGCTCAATGAGCAGTTCTTC. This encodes CASSLIVLAGGLNEQFF.